The next 9 T cell receptor beta chains were all read from a single sample in a study of cytomegalovirus exposure and HLA in healthy donors. The PCR was carried out with 60 Vbeta primers and 13 Jbeta primers. Clones were sequenced by immunoSEQ multiplex PCR, and TCRdb holds only the in-frame ones, with some missing. The sample has over 150,000 clones, 60% to 75% seen once. The material sequenced was PBMCs. These receptors were collected from a woman aged 45-59 years in good health and CMV-seropositive.

The chain couples TRBV18 to TRBJ2-4, with TRBD2 matching over 7 bases. The ends lost 4 bases at V and 9 bases at J; junction bases unmatched: 12. Germline loops: CDR1 KGHSH, CDR2 LQKENI. The CDR3 loop spans 15 amino acids. The DNA of the CDR3 is TGTGCCAGCTCACGACCTTCGGGAGGTGCTGGCATTCAGTACTTC. Translation gives CASSRPSGGAGIQYF.

J is TRBJ1-2 and V is TRBV6-1; weak D call: TRBD1 (5 bases). Between the trimmed V and J ends, which lost 10 bases and 0 bases, there was a span of 15 bases. This CDR3 is built from 14 residues. Germline V gene sequence: CDR1 MNHNS, CDR2 SASEGT. The CDR3 sequence: CAIAGTTSNYGYTF. CDR3 in DNA: TGTGCCATTGCAGGGACTACCTCTAACTATGGCTACACCTTC.

This chain uses TRBV6-5 with TRBJ1-5, with D tentatively TRBD1 (5 bases). The V end lost 4 bases, the J end lost 7 bases, and 14 bases lay between the germline ends. Germline V gene sequence: CDR1 MNHEY, CDR2 SVGAGI. CDR3 length equals 14 residues. The CDR3 DNA reads as TGTGCCAGCAGTTTACGATTCGGGGGGCAGCCCCAGCATTTT. Translating it yields CASSLRFGGQPQHF.

The V gene is TRBV5-1, the J gene TRBJ1-2; a possible D gene is TRBD1 (6 bases). The CDR3 covers 14 residues. With 4 bases removed from V and 4 bases from J, the gap between germline ends came to 14 bases. Germline assignment: CDR1 SGHRS and CDR2 YFSETQ. CDR3 nucleotides: TGCGCCAGCAGCCCGGGAACAGGGATCTATGGCTACACCTTC. Residues: CASSPGTGIYGYTF.

This clone was observed a few times. This sequence joins TRBV5-1 and TRBJ2-1, with 11 bases lining up with TRBD2. Germline V gene data show CDR1 as SGHRS and CDR2 as YFSETQ. The CDR3 has 14 residues. V gave up 3 bases and J gave up 8 bases; unmatched junction bases: 4. The CDR3 nucleotides are TGCGCCAGCAGCTCTCTAGCGGGGGGCGATGAGCAGTTCTTC. The encoded protein is CASSSLAGGDEQFF.

The gene calls are TRBV25-1 and TRBJ2-2; a weak D match, TRBD2 (6 bases). CDR1 and CDR2 (germline): MGHDK, SYGVNS. This CDR3 contains 16 residues. V was cut by 2 bases and J by 0 bases, with 10 bases left in between. Here the CDR3 DNA reads TGTGCCAGCAGTGAAATACCGGGGGCGAACACCGGGGAGCTGTTTTTT. This sequence encodes CASSEIPGANTGELFF.

The chain has TRBV7-9 and TRBJ2-1; 7 bases are a match to TRBD2. CDR1 and CDR2 from the germline V gene are SEHNR and FQNEAQ (reference sequence). V lost 4 bases to trimming and J lost 8 bases; unmatched junction nucleotides: 11. The CDR3 runs to 15 residues. As DNA, the CDR3 is TGTGCCAGCAGCTCCGTTACGGGGAGGGCGGATGAGCAGTTCTTC. The encoded protein is CASSSVTGRADEQFF.

This clone was detected only once. V usage is TRBV7-9 and J usage is TRBJ1-5, with D uncertain. V lost 5 bases to trimming and J lost 3 bases, with 8 bases between them. The germline CDR1 and CDR2 sequences are SEHNR and FQNEAQ (reference sequence). This CDR3 spans 13 amino acids. Written as DNA, the CDR3 is TGTGCCAGCAGCCAGACACCCAATCAGCCCCAGCATTTT. This sequence encodes CASSQTPNQPQHF.

This clone was counted only a few times. The rearrangement links TRBV4-2 to TRBJ2-5; D is possibly TRBD2 (6 bases). The CDR3 is 13 amino acids. Germline V gives CDR1 LGHNA, CDR2 YNFKEQ. V lost 4 bases and J lost 3, with 9 bases in between. The CDR3, as DNA: TGTGCCAGCAGCCGCGGGACCGAAGAGACCCAGTACTTC. It yields the protein CASSRGTEETQYF.